One T cell receptor beta chain is described in this entry. Its antigen remains unknown. Time point specified: naive CD8 control sorted from an acute-time-point sample. Donors were people who inject drugs, followed every 3 months. These data are taken from a study of CD8 T cells in acute hepatitis C reinfection. The trim removed 2 bases at V and 4 bases at J, leaving 7 bases unmatched. The CDR3 length is 15 residues. CDR1 SGHNT and CDR2 YYREEE come from the germline V gene (reference sequence). TCRdb keeps only in-frame clones here, not all; method: immunoSEQ multiplex PCR. The sample lists about 40,000 clones, approximately 85% seen once, with roughly 11% in the top ten. Study-wide results and limits: All groups preferentially used TRBV04 and TRBV06, which was not due to overrepresentation in the naive pool. About a dozen public clonotypes were found regardless of outcome.

Sequencing was done on a sample of naive CD8+ T cells from PBMCs. The chain joins TRBV5-4 to TRBJ1-1; TRBD1 matches 8 bases. This clonotype originated in a young woman who spontaneously cleared hepatitis C infection. The CDR3 region has the DNA TGTGCCAGCAGCTTAGGACAGGGCGGAAGCACTGAAGCTTTCTTT. Translated: CASSLGQGGSTEAFF. Full variable domain (missing parts from reference TRBV5-4 and TRBJ1-1): ETGVTQSPTHLIKTRGQQVTLRCSSQSGHNTVSWYQQALGQGPQFIFQYYREEENGRGNFPPRFSGLQFPNYSSELNVNALELDDSALYLCASSLGQGGSTEAFFGQGTRLTVV.